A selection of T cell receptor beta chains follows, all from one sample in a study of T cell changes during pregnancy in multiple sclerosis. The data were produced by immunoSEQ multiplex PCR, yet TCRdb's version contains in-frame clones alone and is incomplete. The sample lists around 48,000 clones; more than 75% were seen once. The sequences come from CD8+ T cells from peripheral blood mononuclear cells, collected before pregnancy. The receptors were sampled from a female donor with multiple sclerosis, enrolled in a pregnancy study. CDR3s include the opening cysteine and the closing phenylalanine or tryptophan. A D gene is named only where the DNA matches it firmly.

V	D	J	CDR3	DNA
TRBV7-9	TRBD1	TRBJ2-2	CASSGAGTGGTGELFF	TGTGCCAGCAGCGGAGCCGGGACAGGGGGTACCGGGGAGCTGTTTTTT
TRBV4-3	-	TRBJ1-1	CASSHFRVGNTEAFF	TGCGCCAGCAGCCACTTCAGGGTTGGAAATACTGAAGCTTTCTTT
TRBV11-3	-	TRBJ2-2	CASSLTTRGMNTGELFF	TGTGCCAGCAGCTTAACCACTCGCGGGATGAACACCGGGGAGCTGTTTTTT
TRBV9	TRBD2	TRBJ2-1	CASNERGSPYNEQFF	TGTGCCAGCAACGAGCGGGGGTCACCCTACAATGAGCAGTTCTTC
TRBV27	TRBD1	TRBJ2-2	CASTRQGITGELFF	TGTGCCAGCACCCGACAGGGAATCACCGGGGAGCTGTTTTTT
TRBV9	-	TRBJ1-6	CASSLAGSKNSPLHF	TGTGCCAGCAGCCTGGCTGGGAGTAAGAATTCACCCCTCCACTTT
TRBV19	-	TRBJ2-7	CASSAAGTYEQYF	TGTGCCAGTAGTGCGGCAGGGACTTACGAGCAGTACTTC
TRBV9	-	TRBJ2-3	CASSSGFLAHTQYF	TGTGCCAGCAGTTCCGGGTTCCTAGCCCATACGCAGTATTTT
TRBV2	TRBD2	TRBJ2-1	CASSEERGHEQFF	TGTGCCAGCAGTGAAGAGCGGGGGCATGAGCAGTTCTTC
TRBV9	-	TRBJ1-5	CASSHDQGGVNQPQHF	TGTGCCAGCAGCCACGACCAGGGCGGAGTCAATCAGCCCCAGCATTTT
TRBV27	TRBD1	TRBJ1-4	CASRLTGYEKLFF	TGTGCCAGCCGATTGACAGGGTATGAAAAACTGTTTTTT
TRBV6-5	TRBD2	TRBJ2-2	CASQPGGIGELFF	TGTGCCAGCCAACCCGGGGGGATCGGGGAGCTGTTTTTT